This is a list of T cell receptor beta chains from one sample in a study of blood T cells in healthy people across ages. Using its own MiXCR run on the 5' RACE reads, TCRdb lists one record per CDR3 protein. The sample lists about 630,000 distinct CDR3 sequences, 20% to 25% seen once, with approximately 3.7% in the top ten. What was sequenced was blood. All receptors come from an older man in good health. CDR3s leave out the opening cysteine and the closing phenylalanine or tryptophan. Each record gives: J gene, V gene, CDR3 protein.

J gene: TRBJ2-1
V gene: TRBV9
CDR3 protein: ASSGRGSSYNEQF

J gene: TRBJ2-5
V gene: TRBV5-1
CDR3 protein: ASSIRQETQY

J gene: TRBJ1-4
V gene: TRBV14
CDR3 protein: ASSPTGTGNEKLF

J gene: TRBJ2-5
V gene: TRBV25-1
CDR3 protein: ASSELGTGGLETQY

J gene: TRBJ2-1
V gene: TRBV12-3/TRBV12-4
CDR3 protein: ASSPRIHSGSNEQF

J gene: TRBJ2-7
V gene: TRBV12-3/TRBV12-4
CDR3 protein: ASSLEAYEQY

J gene: TRBJ1-5
V gene: TRBV12-3/TRBV12-4
CDR3 protein: ASSLGTGRSGQH

J gene: TRBJ2-5
V gene: TRBV4-1
CDR3 protein: ASSGVAQETQY

J gene: TRBJ2-2
V gene: TRBV20-1
CDR3 protein: SARGWRERLTGELF

J gene: TRBJ2-5
V gene: TRBV5-5
CDR3 protein: ASCQTHLAGLQETQY

J gene: TRBJ2-5
V gene: TRBV5-1
CDR3 protein: ASSLLVKQETQY

J gene: TRBJ2-5
V gene: TRBV2
CDR3 protein: ANSETARPPQETQY

J gene: TRBJ2-2
V gene: TRBV6-4
CDR3 protein: ASSEDRVTGELF

J gene: TRBJ1-2
V gene: TRBV20-1
CDR3 protein: SATPGQTIPNYGYT

J gene: TRBJ2-7
V gene: TRBV7-9
CDR3 protein: ASSSSGQGIHEQY

J gene: TRBJ2-2
V gene: TRBV5-1
CDR3 protein: ASSRRQGASGELF

J gene: TRBJ2-5
V gene: TRBV20-1
CDR3 protein: SASLGTSGQETQY

J gene: TRBJ2-3
V gene: TRBV5-1
CDR3 protein: ASSLVRDGDTQY

J gene: TRBJ2-2
V gene: TRBV14
CDR3 protein: ASSQTPASLGELF

J gene: TRBJ1-2
V gene: TRBV7-9
CDR3 protein: ASNRDRVDGYT

J gene: TRBJ2-2
V gene: TRBV11-2
CDR3 protein: ASSLDLVTGELF

J gene: TRBJ2-5
V gene: TRBV6-2/TRBV6-3
CDR3 protein: ASSPSDREETQY

J gene: TRBJ2-7
V gene: TRBV29-1
CDR3 protein: SVVISGTLGGEQY

J gene: TRBJ1-1
V gene: TRBV2
CDR3 protein: ASSDVGGRGTEAF

J gene: TRBJ1-4
V gene: TRBV3-1
CDR3 protein: ASSQGHEKLF

J gene: TRBJ2-7
V gene: TRBV4-1
CDR3 protein: ASSRNRGTLEQY

J gene: TRBJ2-5
V gene: TRBV5-1
CDR3 protein: ASSQNPLAEQETQY

J gene: TRBJ2-3
V gene: TRBV20-1
CDR3 protein: SARAPGGSLTDTQY

J gene: TRBJ2-1
V gene: TRBV6-5
CDR3 protein: ASSYRFPGNEQF

J gene: TRBJ1-6
V gene: TRBV6-5
CDR3 protein: ASREGESPLH

J gene: TRBJ2-2
V gene: TRBV4-1
CDR3 protein: ASSQDARQGIAVNTGELF

J gene: NA
V gene: TRBV20-1
CDR3 protein: SARAGEPYNEQF

J gene: TRBJ2-1
V gene: TRBV27
CDR3 protein: ACSATWELLNEQF

J gene: TRBJ1-2
V gene: TRBV3-1
CDR3 protein: ASSQDRLTDSYGYT

J gene: TRBJ2-1
V gene: TRBV2
CDR3 protein: ASNERTSYNEQF

J gene: NA
V gene: TRBV24-1
CDR3 protein: ATSDFTGQGNNEQF